This TCR beta chain was found in a study of blood T cells in healthy people across ages. A second PCR of about 7 to 11 cycles used a sample-barcoded 5' primer and a J-beta primer mix. Through a template-switch adaptor with 12 random nucleotides, each cDNA molecule received a tag. Each CDR3 protein is one row after TCRdb ran MiXCR on the 5' RACE reads. The table has 700,000 to 950,000 distinct CDR3 sequences, 55% to 70% seen once. There were healthy Caucasian individuals from Russia, aged 6 to 90, serving as donors. The CDR3 consists of 14 residues. In germline, CDR1 is SGHTA, CDR2 FQGNSA. J gave up 5 bases and V 1 base, and 2 bases lay outside the gene matches.

The clonotype comes from a man aged 30-40 years in good health. The rearrangement joins TRBV7-2 to TRBJ2-7; 10 bases align to TRBD1. Sample: blood. CDR3 in DNA: TGTGCCAGCAGCTTAGGGGACAGGGGCCACGAGCAGTACTTC. Translating it yields CASSLGDRGHEQYF.